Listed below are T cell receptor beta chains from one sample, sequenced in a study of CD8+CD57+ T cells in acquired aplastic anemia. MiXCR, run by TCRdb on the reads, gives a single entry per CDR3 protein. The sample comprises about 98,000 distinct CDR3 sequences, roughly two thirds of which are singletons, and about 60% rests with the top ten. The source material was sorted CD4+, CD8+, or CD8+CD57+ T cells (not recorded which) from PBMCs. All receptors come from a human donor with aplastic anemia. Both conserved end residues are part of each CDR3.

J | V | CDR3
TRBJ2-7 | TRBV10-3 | CAISEGRDGAYEQYF
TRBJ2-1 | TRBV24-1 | CATSSPPGLAENEQFF
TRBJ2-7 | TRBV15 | CATSRDRSYEQYF
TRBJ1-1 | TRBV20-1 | CSATTGRDTEAFF
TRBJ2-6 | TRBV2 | CASSDRAGANVLTF
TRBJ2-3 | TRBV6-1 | CASRLAGNSDTQYF
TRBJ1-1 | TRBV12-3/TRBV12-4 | CASSLREDGYTEAFF
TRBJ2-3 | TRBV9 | CASSVVPVTDTQYF
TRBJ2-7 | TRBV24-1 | CATSDSRGLAYEQYF
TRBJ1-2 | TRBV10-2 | CASSELPATSTKGYTF
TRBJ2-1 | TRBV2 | CASSPGGTGYNEQFF